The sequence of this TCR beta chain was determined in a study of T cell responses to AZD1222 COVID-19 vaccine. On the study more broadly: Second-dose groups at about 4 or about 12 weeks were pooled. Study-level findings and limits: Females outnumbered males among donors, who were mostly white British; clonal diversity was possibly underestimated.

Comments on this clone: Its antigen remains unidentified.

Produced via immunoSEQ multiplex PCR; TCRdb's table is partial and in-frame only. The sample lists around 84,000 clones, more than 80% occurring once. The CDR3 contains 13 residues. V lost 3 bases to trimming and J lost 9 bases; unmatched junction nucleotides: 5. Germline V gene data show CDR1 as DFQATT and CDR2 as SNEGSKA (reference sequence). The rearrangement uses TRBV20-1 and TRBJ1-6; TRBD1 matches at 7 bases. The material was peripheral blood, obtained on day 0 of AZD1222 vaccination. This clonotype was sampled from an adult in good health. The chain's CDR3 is CSASRQGGSPLHF. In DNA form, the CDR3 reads TGCAGTGCTAGTAGACAGGGTGGTTCACCCCTCCACTTT.